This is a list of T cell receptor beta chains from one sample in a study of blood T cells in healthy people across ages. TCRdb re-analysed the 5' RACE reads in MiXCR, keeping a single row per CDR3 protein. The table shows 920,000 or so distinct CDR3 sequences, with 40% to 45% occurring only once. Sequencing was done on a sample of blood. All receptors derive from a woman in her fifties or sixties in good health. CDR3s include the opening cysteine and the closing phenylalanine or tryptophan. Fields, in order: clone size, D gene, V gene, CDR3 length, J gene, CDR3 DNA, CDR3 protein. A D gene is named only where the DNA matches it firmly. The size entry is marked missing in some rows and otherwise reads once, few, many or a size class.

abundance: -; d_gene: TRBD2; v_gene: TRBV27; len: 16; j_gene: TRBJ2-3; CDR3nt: TGTGCCAGCAGTTCTCGGGCTAGCGGGAGCACAGATACGCAGTATTTT; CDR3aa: CASSSRASGSTDTQYF
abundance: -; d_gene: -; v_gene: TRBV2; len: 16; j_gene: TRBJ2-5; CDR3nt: TGTGCCAGCAGTGAAGATGCGAGGAGGACTCGAGAGACCCAGTACTTC; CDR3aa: CASSEDARRTRETQYF
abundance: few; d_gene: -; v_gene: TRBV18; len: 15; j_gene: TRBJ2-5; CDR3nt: TGTGCCAGCTCACCTAGTACTTTACGAGATCCTGAGCAGTACTTC; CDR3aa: CASSPSTLRDPEQYF
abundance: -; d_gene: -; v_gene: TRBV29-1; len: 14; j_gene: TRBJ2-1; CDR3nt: TGCAGCGTTACCGGGACACCCAAGATCAATGGGCAGTTCTTC; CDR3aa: CSVTGTPKINGQFF
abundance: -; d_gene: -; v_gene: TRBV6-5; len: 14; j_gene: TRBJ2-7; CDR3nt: TGTGCCAGCAGTGCCCAGGGCCGGGCCTACGAGCAGTACTTC; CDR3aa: CASSAQGRAYEQYF
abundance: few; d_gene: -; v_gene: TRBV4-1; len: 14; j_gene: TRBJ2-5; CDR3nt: TGCGCCAGCAGCCAGGAGGGGGGGGCCCAGACCCAGTACTTC; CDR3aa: CASSQEGGAQTQYF
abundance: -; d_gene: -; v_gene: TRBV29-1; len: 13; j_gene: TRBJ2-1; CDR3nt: TGCAGTCACGGGCAGGCCACCTACAATGAGCAGTTCTTC; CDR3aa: CSHGQATYNEQFF
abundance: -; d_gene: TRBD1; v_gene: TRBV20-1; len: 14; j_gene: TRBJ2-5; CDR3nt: TGCAGTGCTGAACAGGGGGCGGTCGGTGAGACCCAGTACTTC; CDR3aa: CSAEQGAVGETQYF
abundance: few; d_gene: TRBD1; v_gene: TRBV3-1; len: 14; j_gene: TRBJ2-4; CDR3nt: TGTGCCAGCAGCCAAGAGAACAGGGGCGGCATTCAGTACTTC; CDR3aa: CASSQENRGGIQYF
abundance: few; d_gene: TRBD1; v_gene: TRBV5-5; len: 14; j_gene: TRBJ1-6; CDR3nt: TGTGCCAGCAGCTTAAAGGGGGCGAGTTCACCCCTCCACTTT; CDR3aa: CASSLKGASSPLHF
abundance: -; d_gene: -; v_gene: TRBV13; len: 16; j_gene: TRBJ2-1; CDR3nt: TGTGCCAGCAGCCCCCGACAGGGACTAACCTACAATGAGCAGTTCTTC; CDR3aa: CASSPRQGLTYNEQFF
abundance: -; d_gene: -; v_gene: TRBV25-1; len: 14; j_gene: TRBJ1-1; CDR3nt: TGTGCCAGCAGTGAACCAGGGAGGAACACTGAAGCTTTCTTT; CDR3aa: CASSEPGRNTEAFF
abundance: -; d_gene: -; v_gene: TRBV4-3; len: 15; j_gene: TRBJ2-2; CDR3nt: TGCGCCAGCAGCCAAGATGGTTCTGCCTCCGGGGAGCTGTTTTTT; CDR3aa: CASSQDGSASGELFF
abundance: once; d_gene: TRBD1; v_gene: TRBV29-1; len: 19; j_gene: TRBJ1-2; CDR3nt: TGCAGCGTTGAAGGGGAAGTACGGGGACAGGGTCGACCTCAGTATGGCTACACCTTC; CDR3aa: CSVEGEVRGQGRPQYGYTF